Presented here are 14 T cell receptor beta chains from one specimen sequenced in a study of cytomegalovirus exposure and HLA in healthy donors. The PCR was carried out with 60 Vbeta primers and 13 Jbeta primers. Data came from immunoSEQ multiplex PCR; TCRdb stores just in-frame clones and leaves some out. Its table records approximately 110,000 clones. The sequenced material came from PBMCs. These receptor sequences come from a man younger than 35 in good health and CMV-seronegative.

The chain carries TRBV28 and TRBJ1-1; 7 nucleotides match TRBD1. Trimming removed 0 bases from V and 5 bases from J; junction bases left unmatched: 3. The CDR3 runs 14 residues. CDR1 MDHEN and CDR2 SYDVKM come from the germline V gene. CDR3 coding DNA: TGTGCCAGCAGTTTATGGCCAGGGGGGACTGAAGCTTTCTTT. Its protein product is CASSLWPGGTEAFF.

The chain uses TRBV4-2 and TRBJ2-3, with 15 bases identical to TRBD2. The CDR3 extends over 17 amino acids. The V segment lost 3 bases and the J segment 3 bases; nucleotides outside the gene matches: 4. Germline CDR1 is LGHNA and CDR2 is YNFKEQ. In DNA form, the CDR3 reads TGTGCCAGCAGCCAGGGGACTAGCGGGGGGATAACAGATACGCAGTATTTT. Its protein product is CASSQGTSGGITDTQYF.

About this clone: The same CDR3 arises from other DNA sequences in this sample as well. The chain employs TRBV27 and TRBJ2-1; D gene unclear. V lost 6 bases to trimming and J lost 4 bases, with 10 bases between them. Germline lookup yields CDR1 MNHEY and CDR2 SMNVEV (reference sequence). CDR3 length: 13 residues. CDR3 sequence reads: CASSPRTYNEQFF. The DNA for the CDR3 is TGTGCCAGCAGCCCTCGCACATACAATGAGCAGTTCTTC.

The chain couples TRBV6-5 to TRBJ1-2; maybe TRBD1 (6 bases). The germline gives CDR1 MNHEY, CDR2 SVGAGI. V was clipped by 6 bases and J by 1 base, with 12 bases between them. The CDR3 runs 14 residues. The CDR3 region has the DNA TGTGCCAGCAGGGGGACACTTGTTAACTATGGCTACACCTTC. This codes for CASRGTLVNYGYTF.

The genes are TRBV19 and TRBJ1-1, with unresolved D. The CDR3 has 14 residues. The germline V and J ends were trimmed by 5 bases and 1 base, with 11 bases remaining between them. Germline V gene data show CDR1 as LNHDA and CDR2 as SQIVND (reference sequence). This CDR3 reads CASSPADTNTEAFF. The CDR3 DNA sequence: TGTGCCAGTAGTCCTGCGGATACGAACACTGAAGCTTTCTTT. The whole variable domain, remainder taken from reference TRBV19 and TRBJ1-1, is DGGITQSPKYLFRKEGQNVTLSCEQNLNHDAMYWYRQDPGQGLRLIYYSQIVNDFQKGDIAEGYSVSREKKESFPLTVTSAQKNPTAFYLCASSPADTNTEAFFGQGTRLTVV.

The DNA for the CDR3 is TGTGCCAGCAGTAGACAGACGGTGGAGACCCAGTACTTC. This encodes CASSRQTVETQYF. This chain uses TRBV25-1 with TRBJ2-5, with TRBD1 as a possible D gene (5 bases). CDR3 length: 13 residues. Germline V gene sequence: CDR1 MGHDK, CDR2 SYGVNS. The V end was cut by 5 bases, the J end by 5 bases, with 12 bases between.

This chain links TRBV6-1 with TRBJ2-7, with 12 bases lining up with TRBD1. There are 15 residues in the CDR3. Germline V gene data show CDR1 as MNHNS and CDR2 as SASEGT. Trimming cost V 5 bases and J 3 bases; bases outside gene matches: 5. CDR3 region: CASSTGTGGFYEQYF. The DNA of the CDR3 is TGTGCCAGCAGTACCGGGACAGGGGGCTTCTACGAGCAGTACTTC.

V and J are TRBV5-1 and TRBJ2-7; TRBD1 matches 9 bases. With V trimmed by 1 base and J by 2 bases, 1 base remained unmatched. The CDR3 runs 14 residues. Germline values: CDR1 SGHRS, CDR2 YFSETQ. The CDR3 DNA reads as TGCGCCAGCAGCTTGAGACAGGGGGCCTACGAGCAGTACTTC. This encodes CASSLRQGAYEQYF.

CDR3 in DNA: TGTGCCAGCAGCTGGGGCGGGACAGGGTTGACTGAAGCTTTCTTT. Translation: CASSWGGTGLTEAFF. V is TRBV5-6 and J is TRBJ1-1, with 9 bases matching TRBD1. The J segment lost 5 bases and the V segment lost 3 bases, leaving 8 bases of the junction unmatched. From germline, CDR1 is SGHDT and CDR2 YYEEEE. CDR3 length: 15 amino acids.

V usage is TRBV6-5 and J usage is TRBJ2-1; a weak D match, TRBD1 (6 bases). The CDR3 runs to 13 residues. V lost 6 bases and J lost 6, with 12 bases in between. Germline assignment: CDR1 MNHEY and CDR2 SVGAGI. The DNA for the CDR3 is TGTGCCAGCAGGCCTACAGGGACCAATGAGCAGTTCTTC. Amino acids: CASRPTGTNEQFF.

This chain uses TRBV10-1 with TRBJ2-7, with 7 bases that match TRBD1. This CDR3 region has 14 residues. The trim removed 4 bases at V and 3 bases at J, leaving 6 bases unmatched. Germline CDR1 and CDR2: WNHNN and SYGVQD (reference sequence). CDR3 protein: CASSARDSRYEQYF. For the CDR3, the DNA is TGCGCCAGCAGTGCCCGGGACAGTCGCTACGAGCAGTACTTC.

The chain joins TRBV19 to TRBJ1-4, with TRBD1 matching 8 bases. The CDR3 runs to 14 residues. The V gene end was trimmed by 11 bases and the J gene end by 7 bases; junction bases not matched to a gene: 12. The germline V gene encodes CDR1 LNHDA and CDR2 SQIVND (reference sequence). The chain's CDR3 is CASTRQGRSEKLFF. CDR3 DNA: TGTGCCTCGACAAGACAGGGGAGAAGTGAAAAACTGTTTTTT.

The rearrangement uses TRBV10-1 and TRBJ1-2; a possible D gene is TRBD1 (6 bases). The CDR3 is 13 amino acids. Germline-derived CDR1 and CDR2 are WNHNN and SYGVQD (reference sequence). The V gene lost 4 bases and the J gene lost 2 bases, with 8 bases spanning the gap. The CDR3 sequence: CASSGTENYGYTF. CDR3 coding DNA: TGCGCCAGCAGTGGGACAGAGAACTATGGCTACACCTTC.

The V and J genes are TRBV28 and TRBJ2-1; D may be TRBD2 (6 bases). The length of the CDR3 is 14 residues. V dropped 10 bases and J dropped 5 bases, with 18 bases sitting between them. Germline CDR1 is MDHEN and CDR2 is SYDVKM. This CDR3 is CATRTGSNHNEQFF. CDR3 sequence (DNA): TGTGCCACCAGGACCGGGAGTAACCACAATGAGCAGTTCTTC. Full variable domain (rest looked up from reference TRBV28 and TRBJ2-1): DVKVTQSSRYLVKRTGEKVFLECVQDMDHENMFWYRQDPGLGLRLIYFSYDVKMKEKGDIPEGYSVSREKKERFSLILESASTNQTSMYLCATRTGSNHNEQFFGPGTRLTVL.